This T cell receptor (beta chain) was identified during a study of blood T cell repertoires in COVID-19. Looking at the study overall: Spain, Italy and the United States supplied samples that represented acute and convalescent COVID-19. PBMCs, B-cell-depleted T cells, or T cells were the source of the cDNA or gDNA that made up the material.

The germline V and J ends were trimmed by 2 bases and 12 bases, with 16 bases remaining between them. Germline V gives CDR1 SEHNR, CDR2 FQNEAQ (reference sequence). The CDR3 length is 14 residues. In the original workflow: Reference gene primer amplification gave nucleated cell count estimates. Profiling relied on immunoSEQ multiplex PCR, and the TCRdb table lists in-frame clones only, not all of them. That table supplies the V and J calls and clone size; D and trimming were determined from the DNA. The table lists approximately 130,000 clones, 60% to 85% of them singletons, with roughly a fifth in the top ten.

This receptor was identified in a man older than 75 with acute or convalescent COVID-19. The sample consisted of peripheral blood. The chain has TRBV7-9 and TRBJ1-4; D uncertain. CDR3 loop: CASSLNSGLKELFF. In DNA form, the CDR3 reads TGTGCCAGCAGCTTAAATTCAGGTCTCAAGGAACTGTTTTTT.